Shown below are 3 T cell receptor beta chains from a single sample sequenced in a study of response to subunit inactivated influenza vaccine. One entry per CDR3 protein, called by TCRdb with MiXCR from the RT-PCR reads. The sample has about 580,000 distinct CDR3 sequences; less than 15% are singletons. Sequencing used PBMCs from blood, obtained approximately 12 days after vaccination. Receptor source: a man aged 50 to 60 who received an inactivated influenza vaccine.

The genes are TRBV19 and TRBJ2-1, with a weak D call TRBD1 (6 bases). Trimming took off 6 bases at V and 9 bases at J, with 12 bases between the two ends. Germline V gene lookup returns CDR1 LNHDA and CDR2 SQIVND (reference sequence). This CDR3 is built from 12 residues. The CDR3 sequence is CASRLTGSEQFF. The DNA of the CDR3 is TGTGCCAGTAGACTTACAGGGAGTGAGCAGTTCTTC.

This clonotype has only a few counts. The CDR3 protein is CASSSQGLGYTF. CDR3 in DNA: TGTGCCAGCAGCTCCCAGGGGCTCGGCTACACCTTC. The chain uses TRBV7-9 and TRBJ1-2; D possibly corresponds to TRBD1 (6 bases). Per the germline V gene, CDR1 is SEHNR and CDR2 is FQNEAQ (reference sequence). The V and J ends lost 4 bases and 8 bases respectively, with 11 bases between them. The CDR3 loop spans 12 amino acids.

This sequence joins TRBV4-2 and TRBJ2-5; 13 bases agree with TRBD2. The CDR3 runs to 19 residues. After removal of 4 bases from V and 0 bases from J, the junction contained 11 bases not matched to a gene. Germline loops: CDR1 LGHNA, CDR2 YNFKEQ. CDR3 sequence reads: CASSLTGTSGARYQETQYF. For the CDR3, the DNA is TGTGCCAGCAGCCTAACCGGGACTAGCGGGGCCAGGTACCAAGAGACCCAGTACTTC.